This TCR beta chain was recorded in a study of neurological immune-mediated disorders. Overall study: Multiple sclerosis patients numbered some 34, of whom about 31 were relapsing-remitting and 3 secondary progressive.

The authors produced cDNA by 5'RACE using 10-nucleotide random UMIs. TCRdb called the 5' RACE reads again in MiXCR, with one record for every CDR3 protein. The data contain 65,000 to 70,000 distinct CDR3 sequences, approximately 4.2% of them seen just once; the ten biggest clones take up around 2.7%. With 0 bases removed from V and 2 bases from J, the gap between germline ends came to 8 bases. CDR3 length: 13 amino acids. Germline V gives CDR1 DFQATT, CDR2 SNEGSKA (reference sequence). It was from 2 million PBMCs stored at -80 C that the unsorted libraries were obtained. In this sample, this clonotype turned up many times.

Sequencing was carried out using PBMCs. This sequence originates from a man between 50 and 59 years old with multiple sclerosis. The chain is built from TRBV20-1 and TRBJ2-7; no clear D. This CDR3 is CSARDTGTYEQYF. The CDR3 DNA sequence: TGCAGTGCTAGAGATACTGGAACCTACGAGCAGTACTTC.